This TCR beta chain was profiled in a study of blood T cell repertoires in COVID-19. The overall study: Collection of acute and convalescent COVID-19 samples took place in the United States, Italy and Spain. PBMCs, B-cell-depleted T cells, or T cells provided the cDNA or gDNA that made up the material.

Authors' data handling: Scientists estimated how many nucleated cells there were by amplifying reference gene primers. The method was immunoSEQ multiplex PCR; TCRdb's version includes in-frame clones alone and lacks a portion of them. The DNA was the basis for D and trimming; V, J and clone size are from that table. The profile shows 95,000 to 150,000 clones, over 75% of them singletons. The CDR3 is made up of 14 amino acids. Germline lookup yields CDR1 MDHEN and CDR2 SYDVKM. Trimming took 10 bases from V and 2 from J; bases not matched to a gene: 5. The chain has TRBV28 and TRBJ2-2, with 9 positions matching TRBD1. The receptor was isolated from a man aged 55 to 70 with active or convalescent COVID-19. The sample consisted of peripheral blood. The CDR3 region has the DNA TGTGCCACACAGGGGGCCGGTAACACCGGGGAGCTGTTTTTT. It yields the protein CATQGAGNTGELFF.